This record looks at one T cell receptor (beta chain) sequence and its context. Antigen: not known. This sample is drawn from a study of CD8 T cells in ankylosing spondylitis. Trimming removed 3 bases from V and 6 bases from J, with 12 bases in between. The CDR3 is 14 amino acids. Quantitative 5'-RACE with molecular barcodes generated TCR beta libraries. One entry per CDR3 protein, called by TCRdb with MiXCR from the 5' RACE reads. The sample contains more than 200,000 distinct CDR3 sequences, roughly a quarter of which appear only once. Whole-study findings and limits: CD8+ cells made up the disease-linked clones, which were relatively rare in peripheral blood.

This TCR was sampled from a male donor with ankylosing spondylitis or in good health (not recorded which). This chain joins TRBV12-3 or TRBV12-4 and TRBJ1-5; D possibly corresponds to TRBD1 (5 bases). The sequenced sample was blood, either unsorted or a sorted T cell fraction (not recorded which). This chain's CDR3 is CASSFRQGRQPQHF. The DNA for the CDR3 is TGTGCCAGCAGTTTCCGGCAGGGTCGTCAGCCCCAGCATTTT.